This T cell receptor beta chain was retrieved from a study of blood T cell repertoires in COVID-19. The repertoire was sequenced with immunoSEQ multiplex PCR; TCRdb's copy has only in-frame clones and lacks some. The profile shows 100,000 to 150,000 clones, roughly 90% of them singletons. The CDR3 totals 13 residues. Losses at the gene ends were 5 bases for V and 6 bases for J; bases not matched to a gene: 7. Looked up from germline, CDR1 is KGHSH and CDR2 is LQKENI. The receptor's source is a man aged 50 to 59 with active COVID-19. The chain carries TRBV18 and TRBJ2-7, with TRBD1 matching over 7 bases. Material: peripheral blood. CDR3 residues: CASSARGQAEQYF. CDR3 bases: TGTGCCAGCTCAGCGAGGGGGCAGGCCGAGCAGTACTTC.